This entry lists 31 T cell receptor beta chains sequenced from one sample in a study of CD8 T cells in Susac syndrome. After extraction with the RNeasy kit, 0.5 to 1 ug of the RNA was reverse transcribed using random hexamers. TCRdb recomputed calls from the immunoSEQ multiplex PCR reads with MiXCR, one row per CDR3 protein. Of 40,000 to 55,000 distinct CDR3 sequences in the sample, 93% are singletons; the top ten hold 0.4% to 0.65%. The source material was CD8+ T cells from PBMCs. The source of these receptors is a human donor with multiple sclerosis.

This clonotype has just one count. This rearrangement joins TRBV12-3 or TRBV12-4 to TRBJ2-5; no firm D call. The CDR3 consists of 13 residues. The germline V and J ends were trimmed by 6 bases and 5 bases, with 13 bases remaining between them. Here the CDR3 reads CASRATGWETQYF. The CDR3 DNA reads TGTGCCAGCAGGGCGACTGGATGGGAGACCCAGTACTTC.

In nucleotides, the CDR3 is TGTGCCAGCAGCAGAGGCCCAGGGGTGGGCGGCTACACCTTC. Protein product: CASSRGPGVGGYTF. V is TRBV7-8 and J is TRBJ1-2, with D perhaps TRBD1 (6 bases). Deletions cut 5 bases from V and 8 bases from J, with 18 bases between. The CDR3 is 14 residues long. Germline values: CDR1 SGHVS, CDR2 FQNEAQ.

The chain links TRBV19 to TRBJ1-1, with D unresolved. Trimming left V 5 bases short and J 1 base short, with 17 bases between. This CDR3 has 16 amino acids. CDR1 is LNHDA and CDR2 is SQIVND in the germline V gene (reference sequence). The DNA of the CDR3 is TGTGCCAGTAGTCCTGCGAGGACGCAATGGAACACTGAAGCTTTCTTT. It codes for CASSPARTQWNTEAFF. The whole variable domain, filled in from reference TRBV19 and TRBJ1-1, reads DGGITQSPKYLFRKEGQNVTLSCEQNLNHDAMYWYRQDPGQGLRLIYYSQIVNDFQKGDIAEGYSVSREKKESFPLTVTSAQKNPTAFYLCASSPARTQWNTEAFFGQGTRLTVV.

This clonotype was detected only once. The genes are TRBV13 and TRBJ2-7; TRBD1 is a possible D gene (5 bases). Trimming took off 0 bases at V and 9 bases at J, with 15 bases between the two ends. Germline CDR1 and CDR2: PRHDT and FYEKMQ (reference sequence). There are 14 residues in the CDR3. The CDR3 DNA reads TGTGCCAGCAGCTTAGGGGCCCCCCCTCAGGGGCAGTACTTC. Protein product: CASSLGAPPQGQYF.

The chain combines TRBV27 with TRBJ1-1, with D tentatively TRBD1 (5 bases). This CDR3 region has 12 residues. Germline V CDR1 and CDR2: MNHEY, SMNVEV (reference sequence). The ends were cut back, 5 bases at V and 8 bases at J, with 12 bases in the middle. The CDR3 bases are TGTGCCAGCAGTCTCATCGGGGGAGAAGCTTTCTTT. Protein sequence: CASSLIGGEAFF.

V is TRBV27 and J is TRBJ2-6; D ambiguous. Germline V gene lookup returns CDR1 MNHEY and CDR2 SMNVEV (reference sequence). This CDR3 is 14 amino acids long. The ends were cut back, 0 bases at V and 2 bases at J, with 2 bases in the middle. This CDR3 is CASSLSPGANVLTF. CDR3 DNA: TGTGCCAGCAGTTTATCTCCTGGGGCCAACGTCCTGACTTTC.

The chain recombines TRBV6-6 with TRBJ1-2; 9 bases align to TRBD1. This CDR3 has 16 residues. V shed 2 bases and J 3 bases; nucleotides not matched to a gene: 7. Germline CDR1 is MNHNY and CDR2 is SVGAGI (reference sequence). The CDR3 loop reads CASSYTNTGGDYGYTF. The CDR3 DNA reads as TGTGCCAGCAGTTACACAAACACAGGGGGCGACTATGGCTACACCTTC.

This clonotype was found once. The genes are TRBV11-2 and TRBJ2-7; 7 bases line up with TRBD1. V lost 0 bases to trimming and J lost 1 base; unmatched junction nucleotides: 3. This CDR3 comprises 15 residues. Germline V gene sequence: CDR1 SGHAT, CDR2 FQNNGV. The CDR3 DNA is TGTGCCAGCAGCTTAGATTGGGACAGTTCCTACGAGCAGTACTTC. Protein sequence: CASSLDWDSSYEQYF.

The chain joins TRBV5-5 to TRBJ1-4; D is unresolved. There are 18 residues in the CDR3. Germline V gene sequence: CDR1 SGHKS, CDR2 YYEKEE (reference sequence). V was trimmed by 0 bases and J by 0 bases, leaving 15 bases between them. Written as DNA, the CDR3 is TGTGCCAGCAGCTTGGCCTTCGAGATGGTATCAACTAATGAAAAACTGTTTTTT. Its protein is CASSLAFEMVSTNEKLFF.

This chain uses TRBV20-1 with TRBJ2-1; perhaps TRBD2 as D (5 bases). This CDR3 is 12 amino acids long. CDR1 DFQATT and CDR2 SNEGSKA come from the germline V gene (reference sequence). V lost 5 bases, J lost 3 bases, and 8 bases lay in between. The CDR3 DNA reads as TGCAGTGCTTACGGGAACTACAATGAGCAGTTCTTC. This encodes CSAYGNYNEQFF.

The chain is built from TRBV7-9 and TRBJ1-2; unclear D gene. Trimming took 1 base from V and 7 from J, leaving 16 bases between them. The CDR3 is made up of 15 amino acids. Germline values: CDR1 SEHNR, CDR2 FQNEAQ (reference sequence). CDR3 protein: CASSLVFPRSPGYTF. CDR3 DNA sequence: TGTGCCAGCAGCTTAGTTTTTCCCAGGAGTCCTGGCTACACCTTC.

V is TRBV2 and J is TRBJ2-4; TRBD2 matches at 7 bases. Trimming took 1 base from V and 1 from J; bases not matched to a gene: 4. This CDR3 spans 16 amino acids. Germline V gene data show CDR1 as SNHLY and CDR2 as FYNNEI. DNA for the CDR3: TGTGCCAGCAGTGAAGTTGCCGGGGGGGCCAAAAACATTCAGTACTTC. Translated: CASSEVAGGAKNIQYF.

The V call is TRBV29-1, the J call TRBJ1-2; 9 positions match TRBD1. With V trimmed by 6 bases and J by 4 bases, 9 bases remained unmatched. The CDR3 is 14 amino acids. Germline assignment: CDR1 SQVTM and CDR2 ANQGSEA. This CDR3 reads CSVGTGKTFYGYTF. The CDR3 DNA is TGCAGCGTGGGGACAGGGAAAACTTTCTATGGCTACACCTTC.

The V call is TRBV9, the J call TRBJ2-4; 8 bases agree with TRBD2. The CDR3 extends over 15 amino acids. Germline CDR1 reads SGDLS; CDR2 reads YYNGEE. After removal of 3 bases from V and 8 bases from J, the junction contained 10 bases not matched to a gene. The CDR3 bases are TGTGCCAGCAGCGCCGGGGGGGGGCCCCCGGACATTCAGTACTTC. Its protein is CASSAGGGPPDIQYF.

The V and J genes are TRBV3-1 and TRBJ2-7; D possibly corresponds to TRBD1 (6 bases). This CDR3 spans 15 amino acids. Germline CDR1 reads LGHDT; CDR2 reads YNNKEL (reference sequence). Trimming cost V 0 bases and J 4 bases, with 13 bases left between them. The CDR3 region has the DNA TGTGCCAGCAGCCAAGATCTGCAGGGGTGGTACGAGCAGTACTTC. Translated: CASSQDLQGWYEQYF.

V is TRBV28 and J is TRBJ2-3; D is tentatively TRBD1 or TRBD2 (5 bases each). V was pared by 6 bases and J by 2 bases, with 18 bases between. The CDR3 length is 16 residues. The germline V gene has CDR1 MDHEN and CDR2 SYDVKM. CDR3 nucleotide sequence: TGTGCCAGCAGCCCGGGCGCCAGGGAGACCACAGATACGCAGTATTTT. This gives the protein CASSPGARETTDTQYF.

The rearrangement links TRBV27 to TRBJ2-7; D unclear. V lost 3 bases, J lost 1 base, and 4 bases lay in between. Germline assignment: CDR1 MNHEY and CDR2 SMNVEV (reference sequence). This CDR3 is built from 12 residues. This CDR3 reads CASSFESYEQYF. DNA of the CDR3: TGTGCCAGCAGTTTTGAGTCCTACGAGCAGTACTTC.

The gene calls are TRBV6-5 and TRBJ1-3, with D unresolved. V lost 2 bases, J lost 2 bases, and 4 bases lay in between. The CDR3 contains 13 residues. Germline values: CDR1 MNHEY, CDR2 SVGAGI. The DNA for the CDR3 is TGTGCCAGCAGTTACAAGGCTGGAAACACCATATATTTT. Amino acid sequence: CASSYKAGNTIYF.

V usage is TRBV4-2 and J usage is TRBJ2-1; TRBD1 might be the D (6 bases). Looked up from germline, CDR1 is LGHNA and CDR2 is YNFKEQ. V lost 2 bases to trimming and J lost 4 bases, with 18 bases between them. CDR3 size: 17 residues. The CDR3 DNA is TGTGCCAGCAGCCAACTTCACGTGGGGGCGGAATACAATGAGCAGTTCTTC. The encoded protein is CASSQLHVGAEYNEQFF.

The chain recombines TRBV10-3 with TRBJ1-2; 7 nucleotides align to TRBD1. The junction had 5 bases not matched to a gene; V was cut back by 8 bases and J by 5 bases. Germline CDR1 is ENHRY and CDR2 is SYGVKD. The CDR3 spans 12 residues. This CDR3 is CAILRGGYGYTF. The DNA for the CDR3 is TGTGCCATCCTCAGGGGGGGGTATGGCTACACCTTC.

The rearrangement joins TRBV4-3 to TRBJ2-7; 7 nucleotides align to TRBD1. The CDR3 sequence is 13 residues long. Germline CDR1 LGHNA, CDR2 YSLEER. Losses at the gene ends were 2 bases for V and 6 bases for J; bases not matched to a gene: 4. The CDR3 sequence: CASSQLGTAEQYF. For the CDR3, the DNA is TGCGCCAGCAGCCAACTCGGGACAGCCGAGCAGTACTTC.

The CDR3 DNA reads TGTGCCAGCAGTTCCTCTTCGGGGCTCGCCCCCACAGATACGCAGTATTTT. It codes for CASSSSSGLAPTDTQYF. V usage is TRBV6-5 and J usage is TRBJ2-3, with D perhaps being TRBD1 or TRBD2 (5 bases each). Germline CDR1 MNHEY, CDR2 SVGAGI. Between the trimmed V and J ends, which lost 4 bases and 2 bases, there was a span of 19 bases. The CDR3 is 17 amino acids.

The chain has TRBV5-8 and TRBJ1-2; D is uncertain. This CDR3 comprises 14 residues. Per germline, CDR1 SGHTS and CDR2 YDEGEE. The ends were cut back, 4 bases at V and 4 bases at J, with 14 bases in the middle. The CDR3 DNA reads as TGTGCCAGCAGCGTACCGACTCAACGCTATGGCTACACCTTC. It codes for CASSVPTQRYGYTF.

The rearrangement links TRBV9 to TRBJ1-1; 8 bases are shared with TRBD1. The length of the CDR3 is 13 residues. CDR1 SGDLS and CDR2 YYNGEE come from the germline V gene. After removal of 3 bases from V and 10 bases from J, the junction contained 8 bases not matched to a gene. The CDR3 DNA reads TGTGCCAGCAGCGGCGGACAGGGCCTTGGAGCTTTCTTT. Translation: CASSGGQGLGAFF. The variable domain in full, completed from reference TRBV9 and TRBJ1-1, reads DSGVTQTPKHLITATGQRVTLRCSPRSGDLSVYWYQQSLDQGLQFLIQYYNGEERAKGNILERFSAQQFPDLHSELNLSSLELGDSALYFCASSGGQGLGAFFGQGTRLTVV.

The chain is built from TRBV30 and TRBJ2-7, with D hard to call. From germline, CDR1 is GTSNPN and CDR2 SVGIG (reference sequence). This CDR3 has 14 amino acids. Trimming took 5 bases from V and 2 from J, leaving 16 bases between them. The CDR3 bases are TGTGCCTGGTCCGGAGACCCATACGCCTACGAGCAGTACTTC. Translated, it gives CAWSGDPYAYEQYF.

In this sample, this clonotype turned up once. The chain couples TRBV2 to TRBJ1-5; D gene unclear. The CDR3 loop spans 14 amino acids. Germline CDR1 is SNHLY and CDR2 is FYNNEI. Trimming pared 3 bases from V and 5 bases from J, leaving 11 bases between. CDR3 region: CASSEYGEDQPQHF. The CDR3 DNA reads TGTGCCAGCAGTGAGTATGGAGAGGATCAGCCCCAGCATTTT.

This chain joins TRBV12-3 or TRBV12-4 and TRBJ1-1; TRBD1 is a possible D gene (6 bases). V was cut by 5 bases and J by 7 bases, with 17 bases left in between. The CDR3 consists of 14 residues. CDR3 nucleotides: TGTGCCAGCAGTGGACAGATTGGTACAGGTGAAGCTTTCTTT. Residues: CASSGQIGTGEAFF.

A few counts support this clonotype. V is TRBV13 and J is TRBJ2-7, with 9 positions matching TRBD1. This CDR3 spans 15 amino acids. In germline, CDR1 is PRHDT, CDR2 FYEKMQ (reference sequence). J was trimmed by 2 bases and V by 0 bases; bases with no gene match: 2. The CDR3 nucleotides read TGTGCCAGCAGCTTAGGAGGACAGGGGACCTACGAGCAGTACTTC. Its translation is CASSLGGQGTYEQYF.

V gene TRBV19 combines with J gene TRBJ2-2, with D tentatively TRBD2 (7 bases). Between the trimmed V and J ends, which lost 8 bases and 5 bases, there was a span of 18 bases. The germline gives CDR1 LNHDA, CDR2 SQIVND (reference sequence). The CDR3 runs 15 residues. The CDR3 region has the DNA TGTGCCAGTCGGCGGGGGCGCGAATGGACCGGGGAGCTGTTTTTT. Amino acids: CASRRGREWTGELFF.

The chain combines TRBV23-1 with TRBJ1-1; D is undetermined. Being an ORF, TRBV23-1 has a function that is uncertain. CDR3 size: 12 residues. V lost 0 bases and J lost 8, with 7 bases in between. CDR3 protein: CASSQSRGEAFF. In DNA, the CDR3 is TGCGCCAGCAGTCAATCCCGAGGGGAAGCTTTCTTT.

The rearrangement uses TRBV29-1 and TRBJ2-7, with a possible D match to TRBD2 (6 bases). CDR3 length: 12 residues. CDR1 is SQVTM, CDR2 ANQGSEA, per germline. With 6 bases removed from V and 7 bases from J, the gap between germline ends came to 16 bases. Here the CDR3 DNA reads TGCAGCGTCCTGAGGGCAGGGAGGGAGCAGTACTTC. Translating it yields CSVLRAGREQYF.